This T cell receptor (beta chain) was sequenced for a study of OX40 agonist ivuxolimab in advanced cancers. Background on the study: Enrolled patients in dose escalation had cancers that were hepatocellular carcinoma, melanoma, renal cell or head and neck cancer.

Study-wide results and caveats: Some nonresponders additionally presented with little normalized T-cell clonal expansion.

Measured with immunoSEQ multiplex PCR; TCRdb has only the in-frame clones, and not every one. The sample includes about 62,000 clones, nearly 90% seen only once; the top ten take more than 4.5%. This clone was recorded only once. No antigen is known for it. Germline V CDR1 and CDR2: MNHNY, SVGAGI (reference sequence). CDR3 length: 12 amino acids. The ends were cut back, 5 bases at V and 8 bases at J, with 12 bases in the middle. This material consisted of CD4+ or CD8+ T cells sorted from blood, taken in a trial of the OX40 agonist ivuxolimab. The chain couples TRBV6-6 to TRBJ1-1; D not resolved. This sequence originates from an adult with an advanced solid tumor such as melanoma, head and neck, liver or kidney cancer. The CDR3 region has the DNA TGTGCCAGCAGTACGCCCTGGGGAGAAGCTTTCTTT. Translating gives CASSTPWGEAFF.